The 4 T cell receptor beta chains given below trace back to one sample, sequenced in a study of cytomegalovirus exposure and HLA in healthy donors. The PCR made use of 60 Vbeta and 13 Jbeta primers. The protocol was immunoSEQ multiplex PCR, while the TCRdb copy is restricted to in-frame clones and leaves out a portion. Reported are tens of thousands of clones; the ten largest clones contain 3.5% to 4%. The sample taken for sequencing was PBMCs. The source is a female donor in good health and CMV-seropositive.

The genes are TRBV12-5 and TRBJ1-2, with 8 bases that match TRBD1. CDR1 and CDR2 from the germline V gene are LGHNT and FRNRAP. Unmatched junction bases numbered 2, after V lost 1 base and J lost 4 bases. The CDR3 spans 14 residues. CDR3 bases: TGTGCTAGTGGTTTGGGGACAGGGCCCTATGGCTACACCTTC. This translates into CASGLGTGPYGYTF.

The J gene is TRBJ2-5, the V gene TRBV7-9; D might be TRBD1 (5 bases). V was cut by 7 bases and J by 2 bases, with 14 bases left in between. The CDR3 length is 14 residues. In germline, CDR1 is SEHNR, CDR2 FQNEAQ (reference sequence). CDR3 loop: CASNLTGPQETQYF. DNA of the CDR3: TGTGCCAGCAACCTTACAGGTCCTCAAGAGACCCAGTACTTC.

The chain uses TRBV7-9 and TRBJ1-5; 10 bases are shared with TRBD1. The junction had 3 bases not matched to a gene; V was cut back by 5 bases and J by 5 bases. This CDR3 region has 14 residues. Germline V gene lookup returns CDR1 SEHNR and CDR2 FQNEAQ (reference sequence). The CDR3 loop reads CASSRQGADQPQHF. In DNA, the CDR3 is TGTGCCAGCAGCAGACAGGGGGCCGATCAGCCCCAGCATTTT.

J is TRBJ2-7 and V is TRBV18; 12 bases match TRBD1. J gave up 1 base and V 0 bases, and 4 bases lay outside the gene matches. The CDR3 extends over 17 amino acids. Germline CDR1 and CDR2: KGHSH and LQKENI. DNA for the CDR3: TGTGCCAGCTCACCACCCGGGACAGGGGGCTTGTCCTACGAGCAGTACTTC. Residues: CASSPPGTGGLSYEQYF.